The 15 T cell receptor beta chains given below trace back to one sample, sequenced in a study of type 1 regulatory T cells. Antigens of these TCRs are unknown. TCRdb re-called the reads with MiXCR, one entry per CDR3 protein. The sample lists roughly 60,000 distinct CDR3 sequences, less than 70% occurring once. Sequencing was done on a sample of cultured non-Tr1 T cells, either the whole culture or a sorted T cell fraction (not recorded which). These receptors were taken from a human donor in good health.

There are a few counts of this clonotype. CDR3: CSVQGSGANVLTF. In nucleotides, the CDR3 is TGCAGCGTACAGGGATCTGGGGCCAACGTCCTGACTTTC. The chain recombines TRBV29-1 with TRBJ2-6; tentatively, D is TRBD1 (6 bases). Trimming stripped 6 bases from V and 1 base from J, with 7 bases between. Germline values: CDR1 SQVTM, CDR2 ANQGSEA. There are 13 residues in the CDR3.

In its sample, this clonotype was seen a few times. The V gene is TRBV20-1, the J gene TRBJ2-7, with D unclear. Trimming removed 3 bases at V and 5 bases at J, with 17 bases between. This CDR3 contains 14 residues. CDR1 and CDR2 (germline): DFQATT, SNEGSKA (reference sequence). Here the CDR3 DNA reads TGCAGTGCTAGTGGTTCGGCGACCCTCCACGAGCAGTACTTC. Its protein is CSASGSATLHEQYF.

The chain joins TRBV5-1 to TRBJ2-7, with D tentatively TRBD2 (5 bases). The CDR3 spans 14 residues. Trimming removed 4 bases at V and 2 bases at J, with 13 bases between. Germline V gene lookup returns CDR1 SGHRS and CDR2 YFSETQ. The CDR3 here is CASSLTSIAYEQYF. In DNA, the CDR3 is TGCGCCAGCAGCCTAACTAGTATCGCCTACGAGCAGTACTTC.

CDR3 bases: TGTGCCAGCAGCTTGGTTCTGCCTGGGTGGGAGCAGTACTTC. Its translation is CASSLVLPGWEQYF. The rearrangement links TRBV5-6 to TRBJ2-7, with no clear D. Trimming took 0 bases from V and 7 from J, leaving 14 bases between them. CDR1 and CDR2 from the germline V gene are SGHDT and YYEEEE. This CDR3 contains 14 residues.

This clonotype was observed a handful of times. The CDR3 region has the DNA TGTGCCAGCAGTATTGGACTGAACACCGGGGAGCTGTTTTTT. The encoded protein is CASSIGLNTGELFF. V gene TRBV12-3 or TRBV12-4 combines with J gene TRBJ2-2, with D maybe TRBD2 (5 bases). V was cut by 5 bases and J by 1 base, with 8 bases left in between. The CDR3 has 14 amino acids.

The chain recombines TRBV7-2 with TRBJ2-7; D might be TRBD1 (7 bases). The CDR3 has 14 residues. The V end lost 7 bases, the J end lost 3 bases, and 16 bases lay between the germline ends. Germline assignment: CDR1 SGHTA and CDR2 FQGNSA. The DNA for the CDR3 is TGTGCCAGCAACCCTCGACAGGGACTCTACGAGCAGTACTTC. This sequence encodes CASNPRQGLYEQYF.

This clonotype appeared once. The chain recombines TRBV25-1 with TRBJ2-3; 7 bases fit TRBD1. The ends lost 5 bases at V and 0 bases at J; junction bases unmatched: 5. The CDR3 spans 15 residues. Germline CDR1 and CDR2: MGHDK and SYGVNS. The CDR3 bases are TGTGCCAGCAGTCGGGACAGCGTAAGCACAGATACGCAGTATTTT. Amino acid sequence: CASSRDSVSTDTQYF.

This chain joins TRBV3-1 and TRBJ2-3, with TRBD2 matching over 12 bases. Germline CDR1 and CDR2: LGHDT and YNNKEL (reference sequence). The V segment lost 2 bases and the J segment 4 bases; nucleotides outside the gene matches: 4. The length of the CDR3 is 16 residues. CDR3 loop: CASSQRLAGDSDTQYF. CDR3 sequence (DNA): TGTGCCAGCAGCCAAAGACTAGCGGGAGATTCAGATACGCAGTATTTT.

Concerning this clonotype: A read error is possible here, since a much larger clone lies one base away. This chain connects TRBV2 to TRBJ1-5, with a weak D call TRBD1 (5 bases). This CDR3 is built from 13 residues. Germline CDR1 and CDR2: SNHLY and FYNNEI. The CDR3 nucleotides are TGTGCCAGCAGTGGACAGCCCAATCTGCCCCAGCATTTT. The encoded protein is CASSGQPNLPQHF. Based on the CDR3 plus reference TRBV2 and TRBJ1-5, the full variable domain is EPEVTQTPSHQVTQMGQEVILRCVPISNHLYFYWYRQILGQKVEFLVSFYNNEISEKSEIFDDQFSVERPDGSNFTLKIRSTKLEDSAMYFCASSGQPNLPQHFGDGTRLSIL.

The chain's CDR3 is CASSQGNSKSTDTQYF. The CDR3 nucleotides are TGCGCCAGCAGCCAAGGGAATTCGAAAAGCACAGATACGCAGTATTTT. The chain couples TRBV4-1 to TRBJ2-3, with no clear D. This CDR3 is 16 amino acids long. V was trimmed by 1 base and J by 0 bases, leaving 11 bases between them. Germline loops: CDR1 MGHRA, CDR2 YSYEKL.

The rearrangement uses TRBV20-1 and TRBJ2-7; TRBD2 agrees at 10 bases. CDR1 is DFQATT and CDR2 is SNEGSKA in the germline V gene (reference sequence). Unmatched junction bases numbered 5, after V lost 7 bases and J lost 2 bases. The CDR3 loop spans 13 amino acids. Here the CDR3 DNA reads TGCAGTGGCCTAGCGGGGGCCCCCTACGAGCAGTACTTC. Translated, it gives CSGLAGAPYEQYF.

As to this clonotype: An end of the junction differs from the germline gene, which may be a read error. This chain links TRBV9 with TRBJ2-2, with 8 nucleotides matching TRBD2. Germline V gene lookup returns CDR1 SGDLS and CDR2 YYNGEE. This CDR3 is 16 amino acids long. CDR3: CASSLKAGVLGGGLFF. For the CDR3, the DNA is TGTGCCAGCAGCCTAAAAGCGGGAGTCTTAGGCGGGGGGCTGTTTTTT.

The chain has TRBV24-1 and TRBJ2-3, with D perhaps TRBD1 (6 bases). The V gene's germline CDR1 is KGHDR and CDR2 SFDVKD. CDR3 length: 17 residues. The V gene lost 3 bases and the J gene lost 1 base, with 16 bases spanning the gap. CDR3 coding DNA: TGTGCCACCAGTGATCTACAGGGCACCGGGGGCACAGATACGCAGTATTTT. It codes for CATSDLQGTGGTDTQYF.

The chain links TRBV5-1 to TRBJ1-1; D is unclear. Trimming took 3 bases from V and 7 from J, leaving 10 bases between them. There are 12 residues in the CDR3. CDR1 is SGHRS, CDR2 YFSETQ, per germline. The CDR3 loop is CASSYASDEAFF. The CDR3 DNA reads TGCGCCAGCAGCTACGCTTCGGATGAAGCTTTCTTT.

This chain joins TRBV20-1 and TRBJ2-7; D possibly corresponds to TRBD2 (6 bases). The CDR3 extends over 14 amino acids. Trimming removed 2 bases from V and 5 bases from J, with 16 bases in between. The V gene's germline CDR1 is DFQATT and CDR2 SNEGSKA (reference sequence). CDR3 bases: TGCAGTGCTAGATTTGGGGGGAGCACCCACGAGCAGTACTTC. Translation gives CSARFGGSTHEQYF.